One and the same sample provided the 17 T cell receptor beta chains below, sequenced in a study of post-analysis software for immune sequencing data. No antigens are known for them. Unique molecular identifiers tagged the TCR beta cDNA libraries. TCRdb processed the PCR reads anew with MiXCR; each CDR3 protein has one entry. Among 500,000 to 600,000 distinct CDR3 sequences listed, about 40% were seen once. General study findings and limits: With TRBV5-6, TRBV5-1 and TRBV20-1 included, several TRBV segments were more frequent in patients than in controls.

The sequenced material came from blood. These TCRs come from a girl between 5 and 17 years old with multiple sclerosis.

The chain joins TRBV5-1 to TRBJ1-4; the D is unclear. This CDR3 has 15 residues. Germline CDR1 is SGHRS and CDR2 is YFSETQ. V lost 4 bases to trimming and J lost 2 bases, with 12 bases between them. The CDR3 region has the DNA TGCGCCAGCAGCCCTCCGGGCCCGACTAATGAAAAACTGTTTTTT. Protein: CASSPPGPTNEKLFF.

V is TRBV7-2 and J is TRBJ2-3; D assignment may be TRBD1 or TRBD2 (6 bases each). Trimming took off 3 bases at V and 6 bases at J, with 16 bases between the two ends. There are 15 residues in the CDR3. CDR1 and CDR2 (germline): SGHTA, FQGNSA. The CDR3 sequence is CASSLGGHPSDTQYF. CDR3 coding DNA: TGTGCCAGCAGCTTGGGGGGACATCCCTCCGATACGCAGTATTTT. Based on the CDR3 plus reference TRBV7-2 and TRBJ2-3, the full variable domain is GAGVSQSPSNKVTEKGKDVELRCDPISGHTALYWYRQSLGQGLEFLIYFQGNSAPDKSGLPSDRFSAERTGGSVSTLTIQRTQQEDSAVYLCASSLGGHPSDTQYFGPGTRLTVL.

This clonotype was observed a few times. This chain uses TRBV6-2 or TRBV6-3 with TRBJ2-7; 12 nucleotides agree with TRBD2. There are 16 residues in the CDR3. Germline values: CDR1 MNHEY, CDR2 SVGEGT. Unmatched junction bases numbered 6, after V lost 5 bases and J lost 1 base. This chain's CDR3 is CASSDWTSGASYEQYF. CDR3 bases: TGTGCCAGCAGTGACTGGACTAGCGGGGCTTCCTACGAGCAGTACTTC.

This clonotype has a handful of counts. J is TRBJ2-3 and V is TRBV6-6, with D perhaps matching TRBD2 (5 bases). The CDR3 is 18 amino acids. V shed 0 bases and J shed 3 bases, with 19 bases lying between them. The germline V gene has CDR1 MNHNY and CDR2 SVGAGI (reference sequence). The CDR3 sequence is CASSYSPDVGSTTDTQYF. CDR3 sequence (DNA): TGTGCCAGCAGTTACTCTCCGGATGTAGGGAGTACAACAGATACGCAGTATTTT.

V and J are TRBV20-1 and TRBJ2-7; TRBD1 matches 7 bases. The V gene's germline CDR1 is DFQATT and CDR2 SNEGSKA (reference sequence). This CDR3 spans 14 amino acids. V shed 5 bases, J shed 5 bases, and the junction held 12 bases outside the gene matches. CDR3 nucleotide sequence: TGCAGTGCTGCAATAGGGGGCCCAGGGAACGAGCAGTACTTC. This gives the protein CSAAIGGPGNEQYF.

On this clonotype itself: At one boundary the junction diverges from the germline segment, which might be a read error. This rearrangement joins TRBV20-1 to TRBJ2-1, with TRBD2 identical over 10 bases. Germline values: CDR1 DFQATT, CDR2 SNEGSKA (reference sequence). CDR3 size: 15 residues. This chain's CDR3 is CSASPGTSEKNERFF. The CDR3 region has the DNA TGCAGTGCTAGCCCCGGGACTAGCGAGAAAAATGAGCGGTTCTTC.

There are a few counts of this clonotype. J is TRBJ2-1 and V is TRBV20-1; 8 bases match TRBD1. After removal of 3 bases from V and 7 bases from J, the junction contained 8 bases not matched to a gene. There are 14 residues in the CDR3. Germline CDR1 is DFQATT and CDR2 is SNEGSKA (reference sequence). The CDR3 protein is CSARLRGRWNEQFF. The CDR3 nucleotides are TGCAGTGCTAGGCTCAGGGGGCGCTGGAATGAGCAGTTCTTC.

The genes are TRBV3-1 and TRBJ2-3; TRBD2 matches at 9 bases. Trimming cost V 0 bases and J 2 bases; bases outside gene matches: 3. The CDR3 is 16 residues long. Germline-derived CDR1 and CDR2 are LGHDT and YNNKEL (reference sequence). CDR3 residues: CASSQDQRGDTDTQYF. DNA of the CDR3: TGTGCCAGCAGCCAAGATCAGCGGGGGGACACAGATACGCAGTATTTT.

J is TRBJ1-1 and V is TRBV6-5; D remains ambiguous. Germline V lookup: CDR1 MNHEY, CDR2 SVGAGI. The CDR3 runs 16 residues. Trimming took 4 bases from V and 0 from J, leaving 15 bases between them. CDR3 loop: CASSSMTLLMNTEAFF. As DNA, the CDR3 is TGTGCCAGCAGTTCGATGACACTTCTCATGAACACTGAAGCTTTCTTT.

This clonotype has more than one count but fewer than ten. The chain carries TRBV7-2 and TRBJ2-7; 12 bases map to TRBD1. Germline V gene lookup returns CDR1 SGHTA and CDR2 FQGNSA. J lost 7 bases, V lost 1 base, and 5 bases had no gene match. The CDR3 is 15 amino acids. The CDR3 DNA follows: TGTGCCAGCAGCTTAGGGGGACAGGGGGCGAGGGAGCAGTACTTC. It translates to CASSLGGQGAREQYF.

The chain is built from TRBV7-9 and TRBJ1-1; 10 nucleotides match TRBD1. The germline V gene has CDR1 SEHNR and CDR2 FQNEAQ (reference sequence). The CDR3 extends over 15 amino acids. Trimming removed 5 bases from V and 6 bases from J; junction bases left unmatched: 9. CDR3 sequence reads: CASSTRDRGIAEAFF. The CDR3 region has the DNA TGTGCCAGCAGCACCCGGGACAGGGGTATCGCTGAAGCTTTCTTT.

This chain links TRBV5-1 with TRBJ2-1; D remains unclear. The V gene's germline CDR1 is SGHRS and CDR2 YFSETQ. CDR3 length: 13 residues. The V gene lost 4 bases and the J gene lost 9 bases, with 14 bases spanning the gap. CDR3 loop: CASSAIEVGEQFF. The CDR3 DNA reads as TGCGCCAGCAGCGCGATTGAGGTCGGTGAGCAGTTCTTC.

The table lists this clonotype with a few counts. V and J are TRBV6-6 and TRBJ2-5; 7 bases agree with TRBD2. V gave up 0 bases and J gave up 2 bases; unmatched junction bases: 3. The CDR3 runs to 15 residues. Germline loops: CDR1 MNHNY, CDR2 SVGAGI (reference sequence). The CDR3: CASSYSVGGQETQYF. The CDR3 DNA reads as TGTGCCAGCAGTTACTCAGTCGGGGGGCAAGAGACCCAGTACTTC.

The CDR3 loop reads CASNNKDGWQETQYF. The CDR3 nucleotides are TGTGCCAGCAATAACAAGGACGGGTGGCAAGAGACCCAGTACTTC. The chain is built from TRBV12-3 or TRBV12-4 and TRBJ2-5; D ambiguous. The CDR3 totals 15 residues. V lost 7 bases and J 2 bases, leaving 17 bases between the germline ends.

This clonotype was counted a few times. V and J are TRBV5-6 and TRBJ2-4, with D possibly matching TRBD1 (6 bases). V lost 4 bases and J 0 bases, leaving 14 bases between the germline ends. CDR3 size: 16 residues. Germline CDR1 SGHDT, CDR2 YYEEEE. As DNA, the CDR3 is TGTGCCAGCAGCGCCCAGGGGAAGCTAGCCAAAAACATTCAGTACTTC. Translation: CASSAQGKLAKNIQYF.

V and J are TRBV9 and TRBJ2-7; 8 bases are a match to TRBD2. The CDR3 has 16 amino acids. CDR1 and CDR2 (germline): SGDLS, YYNGEE. V trimming: 0 bases; J trimming: 0 bases; junction bases outside the gene matches: 5. This CDR3 reads CASSVEGGGSSYEQYF. CDR3 in DNA: TGTGCCAGCAGCGTAGAAGGCGGGGGGAGCTCCTACGAGCAGTACTTC.

The J gene is TRBJ2-1, the V gene TRBV7-9; 7 bases map to TRBD2. V was pared by 5 bases and J by 12 bases, with 10 bases of the junction left unmatched. Germline CDR1 and CDR2: SEHNR and FQNEAQ (reference sequence). The CDR3 extends over 13 amino acids. CDR3 protein: CASSVHQRGGQFF. For the CDR3, the DNA is TGTGCCAGCAGCGTTCACCAGCGGGGAGGGCAGTTCTTC.